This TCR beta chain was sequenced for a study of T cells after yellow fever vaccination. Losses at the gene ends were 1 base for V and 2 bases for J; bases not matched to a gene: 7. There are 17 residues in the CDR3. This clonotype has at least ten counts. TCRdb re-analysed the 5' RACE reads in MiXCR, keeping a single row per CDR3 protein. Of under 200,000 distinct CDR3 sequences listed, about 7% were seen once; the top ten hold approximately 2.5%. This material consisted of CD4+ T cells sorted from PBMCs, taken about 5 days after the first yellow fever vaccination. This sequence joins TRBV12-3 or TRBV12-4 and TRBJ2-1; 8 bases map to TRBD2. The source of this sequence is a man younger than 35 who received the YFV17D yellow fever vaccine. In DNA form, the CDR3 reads TGTGCCAGCAGTTTAGAAACAACGGGGGGGCCCTACAATGAGCAGTTCTTC. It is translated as CASSLETTGGPYNEQFF.